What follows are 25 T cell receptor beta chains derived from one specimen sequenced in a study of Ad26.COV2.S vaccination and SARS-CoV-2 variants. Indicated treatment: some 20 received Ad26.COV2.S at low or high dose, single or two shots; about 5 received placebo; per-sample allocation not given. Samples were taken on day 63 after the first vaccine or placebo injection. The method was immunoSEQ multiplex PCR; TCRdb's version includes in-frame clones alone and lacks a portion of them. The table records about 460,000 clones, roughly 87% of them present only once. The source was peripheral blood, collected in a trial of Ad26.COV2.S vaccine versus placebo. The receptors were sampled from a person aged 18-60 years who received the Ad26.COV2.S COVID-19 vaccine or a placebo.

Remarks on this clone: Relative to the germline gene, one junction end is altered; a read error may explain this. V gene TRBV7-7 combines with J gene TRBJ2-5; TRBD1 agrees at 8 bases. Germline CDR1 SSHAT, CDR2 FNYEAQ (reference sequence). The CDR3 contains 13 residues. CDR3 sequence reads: CASTQNRGETQYF. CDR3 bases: TGTGCTAGCACCCAAAACAGGGGGGAGACCCAGTACTTC.

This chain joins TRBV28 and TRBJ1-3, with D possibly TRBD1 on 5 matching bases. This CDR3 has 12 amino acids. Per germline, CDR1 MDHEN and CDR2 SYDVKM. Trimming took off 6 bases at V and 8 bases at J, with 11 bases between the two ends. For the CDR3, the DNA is TGTGCCAGCAGCTCCCAGGGATACACCATATATTTT. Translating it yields CASSSQGYTIYF. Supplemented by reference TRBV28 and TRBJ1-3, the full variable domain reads DVKVTQSSRYLVKRTGEKVFLECVQDMDHENMFWYRQDPGLGLRLIYFSYDVKMKEKGDIPEGYSVSREKKERFSLILESASTNQTSMYLCASSSQGYTIYFGEGSWLTVV.

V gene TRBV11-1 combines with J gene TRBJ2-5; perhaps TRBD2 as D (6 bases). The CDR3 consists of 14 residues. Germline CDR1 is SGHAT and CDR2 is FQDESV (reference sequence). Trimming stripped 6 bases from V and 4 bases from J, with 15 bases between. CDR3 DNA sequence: TGTGCCAGCAGTCCCGTCGGGGGTGGAGAGACCCAGTACTTC. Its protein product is CASSPVGGGETQYF.

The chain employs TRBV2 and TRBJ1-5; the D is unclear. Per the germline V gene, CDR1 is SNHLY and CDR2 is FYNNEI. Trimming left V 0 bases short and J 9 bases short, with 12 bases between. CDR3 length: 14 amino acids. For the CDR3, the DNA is TGTGCCAGCAGTGAAGCCAGGCCACGGGTGCCCCAGCATTTT. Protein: CASSEARPRVPQHF.

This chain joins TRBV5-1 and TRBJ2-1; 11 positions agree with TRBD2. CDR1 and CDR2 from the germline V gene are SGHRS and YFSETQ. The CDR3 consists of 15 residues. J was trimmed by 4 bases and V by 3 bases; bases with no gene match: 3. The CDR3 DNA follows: TGCGCCAGCAGCTCGACTAGCGGGGTTTACAATGAGCAGTTCTTC. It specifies CASSSTSGVYNEQFF.

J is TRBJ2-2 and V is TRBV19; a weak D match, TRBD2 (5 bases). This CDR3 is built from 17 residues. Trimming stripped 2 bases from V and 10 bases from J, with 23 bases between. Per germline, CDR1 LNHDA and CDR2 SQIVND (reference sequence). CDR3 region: CASSIWPGSSGTAELFF. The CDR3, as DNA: TGTGCCAGTAGTATATGGCCCGGTTCCAGCGGAACTGCGGAGCTGTTTTTT.

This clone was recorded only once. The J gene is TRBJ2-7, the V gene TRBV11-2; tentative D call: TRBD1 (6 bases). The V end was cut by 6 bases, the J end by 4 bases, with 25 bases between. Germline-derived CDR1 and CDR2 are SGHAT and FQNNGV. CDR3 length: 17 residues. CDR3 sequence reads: CASRPLRTQGKSYEQYF. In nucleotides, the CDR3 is TGTGCCAGCAGACCCCTCCGAACTCAGGGGAAGTCTTACGAGCAGTACTTC.

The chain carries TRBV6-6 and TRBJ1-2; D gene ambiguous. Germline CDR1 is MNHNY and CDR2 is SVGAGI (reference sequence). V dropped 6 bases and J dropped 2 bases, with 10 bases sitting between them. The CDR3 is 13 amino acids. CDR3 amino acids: CASSQSENYGYTF. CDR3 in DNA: TGTGCCAGCAGCCAGTCGGAGAACTATGGCTACACCTTC.

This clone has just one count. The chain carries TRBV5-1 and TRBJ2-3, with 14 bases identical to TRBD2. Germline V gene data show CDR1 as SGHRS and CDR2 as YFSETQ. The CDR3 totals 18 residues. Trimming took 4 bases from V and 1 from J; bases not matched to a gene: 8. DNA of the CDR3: TGCGCCAGCAGCACCCGACTAGCGGGGGGGCTTGGCACAGATACGCAGTATTTT. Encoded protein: CASSTRLAGGLGTDTQYF. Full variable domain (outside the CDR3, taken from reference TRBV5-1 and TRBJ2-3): KAGVTQTPRYLIKTRGQQVTLSCSPISGHRSVSWYQQTPGQGLQFLFEYFSETQRNKGNFPGRFSGRQFSNSRSEMNVSTLELGDSALYLCASSTRLAGGLGTDTQYFGPGTRLTVL.

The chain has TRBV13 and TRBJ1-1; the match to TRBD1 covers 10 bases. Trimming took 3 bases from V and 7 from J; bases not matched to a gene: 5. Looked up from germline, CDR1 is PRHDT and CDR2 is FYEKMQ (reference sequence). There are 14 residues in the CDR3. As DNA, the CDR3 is TGTGCCAGCAGCTTGAGGGACAGGGGAATTGAAGCTTTCTTT. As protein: CASSLRDRGIEAFF.

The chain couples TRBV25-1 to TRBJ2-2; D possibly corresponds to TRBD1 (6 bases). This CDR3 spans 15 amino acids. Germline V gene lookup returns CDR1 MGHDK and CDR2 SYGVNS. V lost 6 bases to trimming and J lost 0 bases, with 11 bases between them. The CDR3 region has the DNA TGTGCCAGCAGGGGACACGCGGCGAACACCGGGGAGCTGTTTTTT. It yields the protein CASRGHAANTGELFF. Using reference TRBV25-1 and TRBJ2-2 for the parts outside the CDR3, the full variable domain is EADIYQTPRYLVIGTGKKITLECSQTMGHDKMYWYQQDPGMELHLIHYSYGVNSTEKGDLSSESTVSRIRTEHFPLTLESARPSHTSQYLCASRGHAANTGELFFGEGSRLTVL.

The CDR3 DNA sequence: TGCAGCAGGGCCGGACGGGGAGCTTTCTTT. Protein product: CSRAGRGAFF. This chain links TRBV20-1 with TRBJ1-1, with D tentatively TRBD1 (5 bases). Germline CDR1 DFQATT, CDR2 SNEGSKA (reference sequence). This CDR3 contains 10 residues.

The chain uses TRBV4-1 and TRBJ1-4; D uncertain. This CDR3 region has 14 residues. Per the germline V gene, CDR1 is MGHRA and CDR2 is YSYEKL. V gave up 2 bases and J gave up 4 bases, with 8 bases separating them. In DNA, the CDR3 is TGCGCCAGCAGCCAATCCCAAGTTAATGAAAAACTGTTTTTT. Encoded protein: CASSQSQVNEKLFF.

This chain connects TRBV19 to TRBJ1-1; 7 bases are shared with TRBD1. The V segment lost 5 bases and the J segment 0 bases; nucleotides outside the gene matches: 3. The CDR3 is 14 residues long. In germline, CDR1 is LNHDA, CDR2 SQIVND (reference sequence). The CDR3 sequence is CASSSDRMNTEAFF. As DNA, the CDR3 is TGTGCCAGTAGTTCGGACAGGATGAACACTGAAGCTTTCTTT.

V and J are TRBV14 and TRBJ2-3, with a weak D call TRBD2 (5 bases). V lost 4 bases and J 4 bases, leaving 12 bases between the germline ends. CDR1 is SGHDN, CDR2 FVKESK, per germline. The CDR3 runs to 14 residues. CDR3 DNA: TGTGCCAGCAGCCCGAACGGGGTTGCAGATACGCAGTATTTT. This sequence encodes CASSPNGVADTQYF.

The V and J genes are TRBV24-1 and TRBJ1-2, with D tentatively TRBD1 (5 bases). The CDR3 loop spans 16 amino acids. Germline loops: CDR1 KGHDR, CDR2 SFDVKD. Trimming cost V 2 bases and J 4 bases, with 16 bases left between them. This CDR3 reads CATSDSGTKRAYGYTF. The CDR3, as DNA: TGTGCCACCAGTGATTCTGGGACCAAGCGGGCCTATGGCTACACCTTC.

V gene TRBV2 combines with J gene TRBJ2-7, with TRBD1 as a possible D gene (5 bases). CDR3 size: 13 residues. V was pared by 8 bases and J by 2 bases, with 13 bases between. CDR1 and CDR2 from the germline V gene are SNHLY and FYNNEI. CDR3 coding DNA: TGTGCCAGCCCAAGGGGCAGGCCCTACGAGCAGTACTTC. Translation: CASPRGRPYEQYF.

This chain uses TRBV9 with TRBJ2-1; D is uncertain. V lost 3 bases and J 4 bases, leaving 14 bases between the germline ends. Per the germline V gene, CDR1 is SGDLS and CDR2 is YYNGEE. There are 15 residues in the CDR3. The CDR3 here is CASSAEGKPYNEQFF. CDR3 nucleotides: TGTGCCAGCAGCGCGGAAGGAAAACCTTACAATGAGCAGTTCTTC.

The CDR3 loop reads CAAQERNTEAFF. The CDR3 DNA reads as TGTGCCGCCCAGGAGAGGAACACTGAAGCTTTCTTT. V and J are TRBV28 and TRBJ1-1; D uncertain. CDR1 is MDHEN and CDR2 is SYDVKM in the germline V gene. Between the trimmed V and J ends, which lost 11 bases and 1 base, there was a span of 11 bases. CDR3 length: 12 amino acids.

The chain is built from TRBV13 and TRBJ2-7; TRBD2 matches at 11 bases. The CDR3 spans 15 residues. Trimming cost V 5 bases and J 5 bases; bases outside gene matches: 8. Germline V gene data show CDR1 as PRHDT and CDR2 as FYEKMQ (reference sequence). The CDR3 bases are TGTGCCAGCAGCCCTCGACTAGCGGGACTGGACGAGCAGTACTTC. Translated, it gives CASSPRLAGLDEQYF.

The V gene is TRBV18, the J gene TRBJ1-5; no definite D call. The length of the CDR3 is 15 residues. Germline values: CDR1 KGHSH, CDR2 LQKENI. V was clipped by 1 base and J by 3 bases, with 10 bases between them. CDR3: CASSPRSGSNQPQHF. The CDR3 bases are TGTGCCAGCTCACCACGATCGGGTTCCAATCAGCCCCAGCATTTT. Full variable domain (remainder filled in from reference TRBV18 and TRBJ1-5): NAGVMQNPRHLVRRRGQEARLRCSPMKGHSHVYWYRQLPEEGLKFMVYLQKENIIDESGMPKERFSAEFPKEGPSILRIQQVVRGDSAAYFCASSPRSGSNQPQHFGDGTRLSIL.

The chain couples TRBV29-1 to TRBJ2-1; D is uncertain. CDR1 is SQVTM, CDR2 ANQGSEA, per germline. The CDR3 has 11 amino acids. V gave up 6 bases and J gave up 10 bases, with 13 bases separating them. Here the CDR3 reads CSVQIGGEQFF. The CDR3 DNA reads TGCAGCGTCCAAATCGGTGGCGAGCAGTTCTTC.

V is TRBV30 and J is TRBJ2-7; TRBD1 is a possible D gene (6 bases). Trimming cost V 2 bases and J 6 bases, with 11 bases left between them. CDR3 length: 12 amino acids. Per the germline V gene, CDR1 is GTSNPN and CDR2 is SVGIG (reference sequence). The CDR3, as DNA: TGTGCCTGGAGTTCACAGGGTGGCGAGCAGTACTTC. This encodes CAWSSQGGEQYF. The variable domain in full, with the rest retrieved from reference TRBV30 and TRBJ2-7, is SQTIHQWPATLVQPVGSPLSLECTVEGTSNPNLYWYRQAAGRGLQLLFYSVGIGQISSEVPQNLSASRPQDRQFILSSKKLLLSDSGFYLCAWSSQGGEQYFGPGTRLTVT.

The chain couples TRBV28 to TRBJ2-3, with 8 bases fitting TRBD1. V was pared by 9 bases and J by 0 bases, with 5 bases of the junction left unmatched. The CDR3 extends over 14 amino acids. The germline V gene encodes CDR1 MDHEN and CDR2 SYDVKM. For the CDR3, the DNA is TGTGCCAGTATAACAGGGGGAAGCACAGATACGCAGTATTTT. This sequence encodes CASITGGSTDTQYF.

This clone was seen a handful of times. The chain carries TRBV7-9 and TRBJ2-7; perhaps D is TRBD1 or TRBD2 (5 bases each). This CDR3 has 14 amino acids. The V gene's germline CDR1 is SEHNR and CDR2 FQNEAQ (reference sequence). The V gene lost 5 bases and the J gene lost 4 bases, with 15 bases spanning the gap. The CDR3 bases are TGTGCCAGCAGCCCACGGGGCAGGGAATACGAGCAGTACTTC. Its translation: CASSPRGREYEQYF.